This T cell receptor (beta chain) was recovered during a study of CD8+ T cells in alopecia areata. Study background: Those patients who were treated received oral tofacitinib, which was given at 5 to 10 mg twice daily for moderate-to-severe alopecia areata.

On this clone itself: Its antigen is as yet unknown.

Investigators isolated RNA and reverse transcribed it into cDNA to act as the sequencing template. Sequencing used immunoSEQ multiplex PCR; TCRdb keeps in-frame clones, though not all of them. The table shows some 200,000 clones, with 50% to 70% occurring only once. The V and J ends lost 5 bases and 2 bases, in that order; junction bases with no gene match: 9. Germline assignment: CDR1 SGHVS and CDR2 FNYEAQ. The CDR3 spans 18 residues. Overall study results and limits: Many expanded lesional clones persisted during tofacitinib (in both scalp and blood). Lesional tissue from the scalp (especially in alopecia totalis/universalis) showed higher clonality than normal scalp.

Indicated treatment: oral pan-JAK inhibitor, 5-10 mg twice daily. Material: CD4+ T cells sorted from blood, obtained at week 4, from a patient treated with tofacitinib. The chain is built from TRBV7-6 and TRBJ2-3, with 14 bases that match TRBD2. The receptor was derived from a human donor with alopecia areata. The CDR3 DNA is TGTGCCAGCAGCCCCACCGGGACTAGCGGGGGCCACACAGATACGCAGTATTTT. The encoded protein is CASSPTGTSGGHTDTQYF.